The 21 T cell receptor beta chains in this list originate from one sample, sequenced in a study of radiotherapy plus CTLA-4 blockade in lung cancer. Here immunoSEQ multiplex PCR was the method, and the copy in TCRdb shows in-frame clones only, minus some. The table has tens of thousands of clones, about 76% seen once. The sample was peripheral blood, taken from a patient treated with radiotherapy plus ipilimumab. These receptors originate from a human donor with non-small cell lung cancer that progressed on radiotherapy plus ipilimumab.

The CDR3 loop is CASSPAPSPTGKFYEQYF. CDR3 coding DNA: TGTGCCAGCTCACCGGCCCCCTCCCCGACAGGCAAGTTCTACGAGCAGTACTTC. The V gene is TRBV18, the J gene TRBJ2-7, with D possibly TRBD1 on 6 matching bases. This CDR3 is built from 18 residues. V lost 3 bases to trimming and J lost 3 bases, with 24 bases between them. From germline, CDR1 is KGHSH and CDR2 LQKENI. The full variable domain, in which reference TRBV18 and TRBJ2-7 provide the parts outside the CDR3, is NAGVMQNPRHLVRRRGQEARLRCSPMKGHSHVYWYRQLPEEGLKFMVYLQKENIIDESGMPKERFSAEFPKEGPSILRIQQVVRGDSAAYFCASSPAPSPTGKFYEQYFGPGTRLTVT.

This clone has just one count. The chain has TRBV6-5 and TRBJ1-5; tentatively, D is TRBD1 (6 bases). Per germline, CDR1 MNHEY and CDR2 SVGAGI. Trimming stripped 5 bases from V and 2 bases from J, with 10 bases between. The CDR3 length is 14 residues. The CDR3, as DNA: TGTGCCAGCAGTGGGGGGCAGCGCAATCAGCCCCAGCATTTT. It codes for CASSGGQRNQPQHF.

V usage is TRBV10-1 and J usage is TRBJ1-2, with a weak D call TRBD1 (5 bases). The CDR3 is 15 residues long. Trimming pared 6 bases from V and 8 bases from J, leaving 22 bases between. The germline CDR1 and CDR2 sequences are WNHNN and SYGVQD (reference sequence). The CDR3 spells CASREGTGDLGGYTF. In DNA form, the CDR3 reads TGCGCCAGCAGGGAAGGGACCGGAGACTTGGGCGGCTACACCTTC.

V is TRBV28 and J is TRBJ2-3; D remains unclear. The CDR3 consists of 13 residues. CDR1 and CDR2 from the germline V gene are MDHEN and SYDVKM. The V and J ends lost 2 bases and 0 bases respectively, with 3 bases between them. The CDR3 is CASSLPSTDTQYF. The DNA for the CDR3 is TGTGCCAGCAGTTTACCTAGCACAGATACGCAGTATTTT.

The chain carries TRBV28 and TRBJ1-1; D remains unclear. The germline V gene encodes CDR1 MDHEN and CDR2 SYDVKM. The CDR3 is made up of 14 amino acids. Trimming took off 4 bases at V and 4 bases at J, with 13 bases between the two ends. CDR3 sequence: CASSSVWVATEAFF. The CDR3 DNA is TGTGCCAGCAGTTCAGTATGGGTGGCCACTGAAGCTTTCTTT.

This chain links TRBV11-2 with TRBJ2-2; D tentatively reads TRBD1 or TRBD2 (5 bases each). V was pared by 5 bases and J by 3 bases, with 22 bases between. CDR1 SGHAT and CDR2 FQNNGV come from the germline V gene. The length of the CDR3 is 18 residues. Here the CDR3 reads CASSAYYGDRKDTGELFF. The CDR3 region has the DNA TGTGCCAGCAGCGCCTACTACGGGGACCGGAAGGACACCGGGGAGCTGTTTTTT.

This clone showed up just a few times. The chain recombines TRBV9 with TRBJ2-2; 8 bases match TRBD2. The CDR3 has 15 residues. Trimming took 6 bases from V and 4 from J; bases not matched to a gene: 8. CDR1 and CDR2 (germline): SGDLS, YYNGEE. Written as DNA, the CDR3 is TGTGCCAGCAACCCCGGGGGGGTGAGCACCGGGGAGCTGTTTTTT. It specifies CASNPGGVSTGELFF.

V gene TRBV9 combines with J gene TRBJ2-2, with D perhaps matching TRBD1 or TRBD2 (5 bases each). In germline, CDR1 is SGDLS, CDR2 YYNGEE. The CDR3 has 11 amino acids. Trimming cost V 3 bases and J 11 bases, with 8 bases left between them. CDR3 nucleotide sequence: TGTGCCAGCAGCGGGGACCATGAGCTGTTTTTT. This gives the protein CASSGDHELFF. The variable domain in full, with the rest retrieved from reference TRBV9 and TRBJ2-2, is DSGVTQTPKHLITATGQRVTLRCSPRSGDLSVYWYQQSLDQGLQFLIQYYNGEERAKGNILERFSAQQFPDLHSELNLSSLELGDSALYFCASSGDHELFFGEGSRLTVL.

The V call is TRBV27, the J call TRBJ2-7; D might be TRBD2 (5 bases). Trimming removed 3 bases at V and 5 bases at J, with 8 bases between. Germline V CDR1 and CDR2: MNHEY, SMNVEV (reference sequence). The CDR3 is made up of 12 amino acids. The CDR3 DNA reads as TGTGCCAGCAGTTTGCTGGGAGACGAGCAGTACTTC. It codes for CASSLLGDEQYF.

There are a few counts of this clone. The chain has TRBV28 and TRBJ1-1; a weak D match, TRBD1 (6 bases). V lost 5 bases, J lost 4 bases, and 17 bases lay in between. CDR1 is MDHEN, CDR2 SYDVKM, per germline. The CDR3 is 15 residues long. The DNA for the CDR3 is TGTGCCAGCAGTGTAATGCAGGGGTTTGGCACTGAAGCTTTCTTT. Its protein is CASSVMQGFGTEAFF. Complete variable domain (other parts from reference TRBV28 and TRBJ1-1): DVKVTQSSRYLVKRTGEKVFLECVQDMDHENMFWYRQDPGLGLRLIYFSYDVKMKEKGDIPEGYSVSREKKERFSLILESASTNQTSMYLCASSVMQGFGTEAFFGQGTRLTVV.

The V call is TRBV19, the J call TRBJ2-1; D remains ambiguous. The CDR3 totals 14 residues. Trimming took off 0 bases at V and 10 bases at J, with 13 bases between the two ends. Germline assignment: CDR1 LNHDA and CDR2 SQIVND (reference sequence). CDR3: CASSIDHQVREQFF. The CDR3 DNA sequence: TGTGCCAGTAGTATAGATCACCAGGTTAGGGAGCAGTTCTTC.

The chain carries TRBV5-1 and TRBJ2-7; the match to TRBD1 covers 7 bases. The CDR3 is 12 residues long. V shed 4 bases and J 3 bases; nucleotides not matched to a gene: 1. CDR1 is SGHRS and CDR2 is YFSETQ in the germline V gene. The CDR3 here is CASSGDSYEQYF. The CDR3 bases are TGCGCCAGCAGCGGGGACAGCTACGAGCAGTACTTC.

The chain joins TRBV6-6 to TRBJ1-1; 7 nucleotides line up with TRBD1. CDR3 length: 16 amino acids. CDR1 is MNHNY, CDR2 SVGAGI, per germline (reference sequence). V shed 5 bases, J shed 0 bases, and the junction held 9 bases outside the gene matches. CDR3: CASSQLDRLMNTEAFF. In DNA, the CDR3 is TGTGCCAGCAGTCAGCTGGACAGGCTGATGAACACTGAAGCTTTCTTT.

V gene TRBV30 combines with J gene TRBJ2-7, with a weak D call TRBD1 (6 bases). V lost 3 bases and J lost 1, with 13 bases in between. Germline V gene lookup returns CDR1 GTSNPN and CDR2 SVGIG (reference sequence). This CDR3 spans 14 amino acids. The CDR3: CAWRPQGFSYEQYF. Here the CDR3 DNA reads TGTGCCTGGAGGCCCCAGGGGTTTTCCTACGAGCAGTACTTC.

The CDR3: CASKESGLSYNEQFF. The CDR3 DNA sequence: TGTGCCAGCAAAGAAAGCGGGTTATCGTACAATGAGCAGTTCTTC. The chain has TRBV2 and TRBJ2-1; tentatively, D is TRBD2 (6 bases). The CDR3 sequence is 15 residues long. V lost 7 bases and J lost 4, with 17 bases in between. Per the germline V gene, CDR1 is SNHLY and CDR2 is FYNNEI.

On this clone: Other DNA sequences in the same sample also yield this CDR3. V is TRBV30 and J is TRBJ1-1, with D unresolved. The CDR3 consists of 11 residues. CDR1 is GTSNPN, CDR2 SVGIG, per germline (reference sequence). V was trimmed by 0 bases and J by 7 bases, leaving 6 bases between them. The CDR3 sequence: CAWSVEGEAFF. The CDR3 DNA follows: TGTGCCTGGAGTGTAGAGGGTGAAGCTTTCTTT.

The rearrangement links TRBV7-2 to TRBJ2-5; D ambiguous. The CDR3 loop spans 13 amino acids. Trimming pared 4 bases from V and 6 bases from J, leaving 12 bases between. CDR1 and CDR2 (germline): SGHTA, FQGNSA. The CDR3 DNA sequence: TGTGCCAGCAGCTCTGGGTCCGGAAAGACCCAGTACTTC. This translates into CASSSGSGKTQYF.

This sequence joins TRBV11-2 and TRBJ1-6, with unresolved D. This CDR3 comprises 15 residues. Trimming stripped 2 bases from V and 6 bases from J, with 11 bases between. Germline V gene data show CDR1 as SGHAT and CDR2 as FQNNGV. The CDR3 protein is CASSLYPGSNSPLHF. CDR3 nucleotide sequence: TGTGCCAGCAGCTTATATCCGGGATCTAATTCACCCCTCCACTTT.

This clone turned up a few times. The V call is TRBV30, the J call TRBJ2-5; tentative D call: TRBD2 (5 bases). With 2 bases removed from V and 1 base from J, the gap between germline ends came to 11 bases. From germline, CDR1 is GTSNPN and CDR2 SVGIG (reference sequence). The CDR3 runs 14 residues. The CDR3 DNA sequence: TGTGCCTGGAGTAGCGGTCAGGCCCAAGAGACCCAGTACTTC. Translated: CAWSSGQAQETQYF.

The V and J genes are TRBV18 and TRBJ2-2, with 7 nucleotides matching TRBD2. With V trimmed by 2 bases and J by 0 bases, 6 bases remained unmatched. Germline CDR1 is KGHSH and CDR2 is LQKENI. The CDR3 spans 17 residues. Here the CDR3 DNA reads TGTGCCAGCTCACCAAGCGGGGCTAGTGCGAACACCGGGGAGCTGTTTTTT. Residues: CASSPSGASANTGELFF.

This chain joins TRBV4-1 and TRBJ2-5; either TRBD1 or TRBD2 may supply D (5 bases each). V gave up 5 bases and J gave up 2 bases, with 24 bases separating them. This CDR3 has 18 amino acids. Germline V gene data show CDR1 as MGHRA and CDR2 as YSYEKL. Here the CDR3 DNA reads TGCGCCAGCAGCGCCTCTTTCACGGGGACGTACTATCAAGAGACCCAGTACTTC. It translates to CASSASFTGTYYQETQYF.